This is a list of T cell receptor beta chains from one sample in a study of T cell responses to AZD1222 COVID-19 vaccine. TCRdb's table, derived via immunoSEQ multiplex PCR, lists solely in-frame clones and lacks some. Of 90,000 to 150,000 clones listed, around nine tenths are singletons. Material: peripheral blood, obtained on day 0 of AZD1222 vaccination. The source is an adult in good health. The CDR3 runs from the conserved cysteine through the conserved F or W. The D gene is left open where the match is weak. Clone size is given for some rows only: seen once, a few or many times, or a class if the clone is expanded.

TRBJ2-5	15	many	TRBV6-2/TRBV6-3	NA	CASSYSIAELETQYF	TGTGCCAGCAGTTACTCAATAGCCGAACTAGAGACCCAGTACTTC
TRBJ1-4	16	NA	TRBV5-1	NA	CASSRGGSVHNEKLFF	TGCGCCAGCAGCCGGGGAGGCTCGGTTCATAATGAAAAACTGTTTTTT
TRBJ2-4	17	NA	TRBV19	NA	CASSAWGTVGAVNIQYF	TGTGCCAGTAGTGCCTGGGGGACTGTAGGGGCCGTTAACATTCAGTACTTC
TRBJ2-5	15	NA	TRBV9	TRBD2	CASSVVTSGLETQYF	TGTGCCAGCAGCGTAGTGACTAGCGGGCTAGAGACCCAGTACTTC
TRBJ2-1	16	NA	TRBV29-1	NA	CSVEDDAGPFYNEQFF	TGCAGCGTTGAAGACGATGCAGGGCCCTTCTACAATGAGCAGTTCTTC
TRBJ2-1	15	NA	TRBV5-6	TRBD1	CASSSPTGGYNEQFF	TGTGCCAGCAGCTCCCCGACAGGGGGGTACAATGAGCAGTTCTTC
TRBJ1-1	13	NA	TRBV12-3/TRBV12-4	TRBD1	CASRTGEGTEAFF	TGTGCCAGCAGGACAGGGGAAGGAACTGAAGCTTTCTTT
TRBJ2-7	15	NA	TRBV19	NA	CASSLTQGEGYEQYF	TGTGCCAGTAGCTTGACCCAGGGAGAGGGCTACGAGCAGTACTTC
TRBJ2-7	20	NA	TRBV9	TRBD2	CASSVGALTRTSGYYYEQYF	TGTGCCAGCAGCGTAGGGGCTCTAACCAGGACTAGCGGGTACTACTACGAGCAGTACTTC
TRBJ2-2	13	NA	TRBV30	NA	CAWSVEGDGELFF	TGTGCCTGGAGCGTGGAGGGGGACGGGGAGCTGTTTTTT
TRBJ1-1	13	once	TRBV6-5	NA	CASSPGQNTEAFF	TGTGCCAGCAGTCCGGGACAGAACACTGAAGCTTTCTTT
TRBJ1-5	10	NA	TRBV28	NA	CASGYQPQHF	TGTGCCAGCGGGTATCAGCCCCAGCATTTT
TRBJ2-2	13	NA	TRBV5-1	NA	CASSLKEVGELFF	TGCGCCAGCAGCTTGAAGGAAGTCGGGGAGCTGTTTTTT
TRBJ2-1	17	NA	TRBV7-8	NA	CASSNKVGTNRYNEQFF	TGTGCCAGCAGCAATAAGGTAGGGACAAACCGCTACAATGAGCAGTTCTTC
TRBJ2-6	18	NA	TRBV24-1	TRBD1	CATSDSGTGISGANVLTF	TGTGCCACCAGTGATTCCGGGACAGGGATCTCTGGGGCCAACGTCCTGACTTTC
TRBJ2-5	15	NA	TRBV7-8	NA	CASSPPRRPQETQYF	TGTGCCAGCAGCCCCCCACGACGGCCCCAAGAGACCCAGTACTTC
TRBJ1-1	13	NA	TRBV7-8	NA	CASSFQSNTEAFF	TGTGCCAGCAGCTTTCAGAGTAATACTGAAGCTTTCTTT
TRBJ2-1	14	NA	TRBV6-5	NA	CASSAGGSYNEQFF	TGTGCCAGCTCAGCGGGTGGGTCCTACAATGAGCAGTTCTTC
TRBJ2-5	13	NA	TRBV19	TRBD1	CASRGRGRETQYF	TGTGCCAGTAGGGGCAGGGGGCGAGAGACCCAGTACTTC
TRBJ2-1	17	NA	TRBV19	TRBD1	CASSIGPQGAGYNEQFF	TGTGCCAGTAGTATAGGCCCACAGGGGGCAGGTTACAATGAGCAGTTCTTC
TRBJ1-1	13	NA	TRBV7-3	NA	CASGVLGGTEAFF	TGTGCCAGCGGAGTCTTAGGGGGCACTGAAGCTTTCTTT
TRBJ1-3	13	NA	TRBV4-1	TRBD1	CASGTVGGNTIYF	TGCGCCAGCGGGACAGTGGGTGGAAACACCATATATTTT